The source of this TCR beta chain is a study of molecular identifiers for immune sequencing clone quantification. About this clonotype: Its antigen is unidentified. The junction departs from germline at one end; a sequencing error may be responsible.

The authors built bulk TCR libraries by previously described methods with listed TCR primers. Each CDR3 protein gets one entry after TCRdb re-called the PCR reads with MiXCR. The data contain 60,000 to 75,000 distinct CDR3 sequences, 15% to 20% of them singletons. Sorting recovered naive CD8 T cells on a CD8+CD4-CCR7+CD45RA+ profile. Findings of the study overall: Spiked-in Jurkat TCR RNA corresponding to one cell was reported as detectable against about 1 million naive cells. Effector cells had over 99% of their molecules in clones above 20 RNA copies, while naive cells had under 1%.

Sample: naive CD8+ T cells from blood, with Jurkat cell RNA spiked in. Subset of the sample: FACS-sorted CD8+CD4-CCR7+CD45RA+ naive T cells. The sequence derives from a human donor in good health. Some libraries in this study had Jurkat cell RNA spiked in.

DNA for the CDR3: TGCGCCAGCAGCCCAGACAAAGAAAACATTCAGCACTTC. Its protein is CASSPDKENIQHF. The chain employs TRBV4-1 and TRBJ2-4; D gene unclear. Germline V gene lookup returns CDR1 MGHRA and CDR2 YSYEKL. This CDR3 region has 13 residues.